This is a list of T cell receptor beta chains from one sample in a study of cytomegalovirus exposure and HLA in healthy donors. Some clones are missing from TCRdb's copy, which holds only in-frame ones; the method was immunoSEQ multiplex PCR. The data hold about 150,000 clones, with 86% observed a single time. The source material was PBMCs. These receptor sequences come from a man between 18 and 35 years old in good health and CMV-seropositive. Each CDR3 is given with its conserved first and last residue. The D gene is left open where the match is weak. Part of the rows lack a size; the others show once, few, many or a class for expanded clones.

TRBJ1-2 | TRBV19 | TRBD1 | - | TGTGCCAGTAGACTCTTTAATCAGGGGGCGGTAGGCTACACCTTC | CASRLFNQGAVGYTF
TRBJ2-1 | TRBV11-3 | - | - | TGTGCCAGCAGCTTAAAGTCCCCTAGACCCCGTTTCTACAATGAGCAGTTCTTC | CASSLKSPRPRFYNEQFF
TRBJ2-7 | TRBV13 | TRBD1 | - | TGTGCCAGCAGCCCAAGGGGGGACAGGGGCTCCTACGAGCAGTACTTC | CASSPRGDRGSYEQYF
TRBJ2-5 | TRBV25-1 | - | - | TGTGCCAGCAGTGAACCGTTTACAGAACAAGAGACCCAGTACTTC | CASSEPFTEQETQYF
TRBJ2-1 | TRBV4-2 | - | - | TGTGCCAGCAGCCAGGACTCCGACGATGAGCAGTTCTTC | CASSQDSDDEQFF
TRBJ2-7 | TRBV18 | TRBD1 | once | TGTGCCAGCTCACCACCGAAGGGGGCGCAGTACTTC | CASSPPKGAQYF
TRBJ1-5 | TRBV28 | - | - | TGTGCCAGCAGTTTACGAGGTGACAGACAGCGTAATCAGCCCCAGCATTTT | CASSLRGDRQRNQPQHF
TRBJ2-5 | TRBV27 | - | - | TGTGCCAGCAGTTTAGGTGGGGCCCAAGAGACCCAGTACTTC | CASSLGGAQETQYF
TRBJ2-2 | TRBV9 | - | - | TGTGCCAGCAGCCCTTTTTCGGGGGACACCGGGGAGCTGTTTTTT | CASSPFSGDTGELFF
TRBJ1-2 | TRBV5-6 | - | - | TGTGCCAGCAGGGATTACGGGGGATCCCCTAACTATGGCTACACCTTC | CASRDYGGSPNYGYTF
TRBJ1-2 | TRBV20-1 | - | - | TGCAGCGTGAAGGGGGAGCATGGCTACACCTTC | CSVKGEHGYTF
TRBJ2-5 | TRBV9 | - | - | TGTGCCAGCAGCTCCCCCCCGGAGACCCAGTACTTC | CASSSPPETQYF
TRBJ2-7 | TRBV9 | - | - | TGTGCCAGCAGCGTAGGCGGATCACCTACCTACGAGCAGTACTTC | CASSVGGSPTYEQYF
TRBJ1-5 | TRBV10-3 | - | few | TGTGCCATCAGTGACGTGGGAGGCAATCAGCCCCAGCATTTT | CAISDVGGNQPQHF
TRBJ1-1 | TRBV10-3 | - | - | TGTGCCATCAGTGTCACAGGGCCAACTGAAGCTTTCTTT | CAISVTGPTEAFF
TRBJ2-3 | TRBV7-2 | TRBD2 | - | TGTGCCAGCAGCTTAGTTGCGGGGGGCGGCACAGATACGCAGTATTTT | CASSLVAGGGTDTQYF
TRBJ1-2 | TRBV2 | - | - | TGTGCCAGCAGTGACATGGGCTCCTATGGCTACACCTTC | CASSDMGSYGYTF
TRBJ1-2 | TRBV7-2 | TRBD1 | - | TGTGCCAGCAGCCCTTCGGACAGGGGGCACTATGGCTACACCTTC | CASSPSDRGHYGYTF
TRBJ2-1 | TRBV11-2 | - | - | TGTGCCAGCAGCTTAGATCGCAGTGAGCAGTTCTTC | CASSLDRSEQFF
TRBJ2-7 | TRBV2 | TRBD2 | - | TGTGCCAGCAGTGCTCCCGGGACTAGGCTGGGAGAGCAGTACTTC | CASSAPGTRLGEQYF
TRBJ1-4 | TRBV6-6 | TRBD1 | - | TGTGCCAGCAGTTCCCCCGGGACAGGGGATGAAAAACTGTTTTTT | CASSSPGTGDEKLFF
TRBJ1-2 | TRBV18 | TRBD1 | - | TGTGCCAGCTCACCGACCCAGGGGGACTTGCGATACACCTTC | CASSPTQGDLRYTF
TRBJ2-5 | TRBV7-9 | TRBD2 | few | TGTGCCAGCAGCTTGGGGACTAGCGGGAGAGAAGAGACCCAGTACTTC | CASSLGTSGREETQYF
TRBJ2-1 | TRBV7-7 | - | - | TGTGCCAGCAGCCTATCGGAGAGACAGTACAATGAGCAGTTCTTC | CASSLSERQYNEQFF
TRBJ1-2 | TRBV27 | TRBD1 | few | TGTGCCAGCAGTTCTCCGCGACAGGGCCTCTATGGCTACACCTTC | CASSSPRQGLYGYTF
TRBJ1-1 | TRBV19 | - | - | TGTGCCAGCCTACCGGGGAGGAGCCTGAACACTGAAGCTTTCTTT | CASLPGRSLNTEAFF
TRBJ1-2 | TRBV9 | TRBD1 | - | TGTGCCAGCAGCTCACAGGGGAGCGGCTACACCTTC | CASSSQGSGYTF
TRBJ2-3 | TRBV7-2 | TRBD2 | - | TGTGCCAGCAGCCCCCGCCTTAAGAGCGGGGGGAGCCCCCCAGATACGCAGTATTTT | CASSPRLKSGGSPPDTQYF
TRBJ2-7 | TRBV5-1 | TRBD1 | - | TGCGCCAGCTCCTCCGGGACAGGGCCTTACGAGCAGTACTTC | CASSSGTGPYEQYF
TRBJ2-1 | TRBV6-6 | - | - | TGTGCCAGCAGTTACCAGGGGGGTAGCTCCTACAATGAGCAGTTCTTC | CASSYQGGSSYNEQFF
TRBJ2-2 | TRBV5-1 | TRBD2 | - | TGCGCCAGCAGCTCCCTAGCGGGAGGTACCGGGGAGCTGTTTTTT | CASSSLAGGTGELFF
TRBJ1-5 | TRBV9 | TRBD1 | - | TGTGCCAGCAGCGTAGGACAGGGTGGCAATCAGCCCCAGCATTTT | CASSVGQGGNQPQHF
TRBJ2-3 | TRBV2 | - | - | TGTGCCAGCAAGCGGCCCGGCCCAGATACGCAGTATTTT | CASKRPGPDTQYF
TRBJ2-7 | TRBV7-3 | - | - | TGTGCCAGCAGCTCCTACGGGAGTCCCTACGAGCAGTACTTC | CASSSYGSPYEQYF
TRBJ2-1 | TRBV7-3 | - | - | TGTGCCAGCAGCGCCGCGGGGGCTCCCTACAATGAGCAGTTCTTC | CASSAAGAPYNEQFF